The following is a T cell receptor (beta chain) sequence with its context. Its antigen is as yet unknown. Authors' data handling: Expanded CD8+ clones from patients, those larger than 1%, seldom had a match among published virus-specific TCRB sequences. Sequenced by immunoSEQ multiplex PCR; TCRdb stores in-frame clones only, minus some. V and J calls and clone size are those listed in that table; D and trimming were worked out from the DNA. Here the sample spans under 35,000 clones, around 87% being singletons. Positive magnetic bead selection separated CD4+ and CD8+ cells, and flow cytometry confirmed purity. The entry originates in a study of somatic mutations in cytotoxic T cells in rheumatoid arthritis. Study-wide results and limits: An increase in CD8+ clonality with age was seen in rheumatoid arthritis patients but not in healthy controls. About an eighth of the roughly 65 patients had a largest CD8+ clone above 20% of CD8+ cells.

This CDR3 region has 15 residues. V was shortened by 6 bases and J by 2 bases, with 15 bases between the two germline ends. Germline lookup yields CDR1 MDHEN and CDR2 SYDVKM. The clonotype comes from an adult with rheumatoid arthritis. V and J are TRBV28 and TRBJ2-3; TRBD1 might be the D (6 bases). The sequenced sample was CD8+ T cells sorted from blood. For the CDR3, the DNA is TGTGCCAGCAGCCTGCCAGGGGCCCACACAGATACGCAGTATTTT. This codes for CASSLPGAHTDTQYF.